This T cell receptor beta chain was identified in a study of T cells in Graves' hyperthyroidism and ophthalmopathy. TCR beta CDR3 region amplification was performed from RNA transcripts. First-round RT-PCR with HTBI primers amplified the TCR CDR3 region. From the multiplex PCR reads, TCRdb called clonotypes with MiXCR, one entry per CDR3 protein. The table lists 490,000 or so distinct CDR3 sequences, just under 20% of them singletons, with roughly 44% in the top ten. The CDR3 is 12 amino acids. Germline-derived CDR1 and CDR2 are SEHNR and FQNEAQ (reference sequence). Deletions cut 5 bases from V and 11 bases from J, with 15 bases between. The study's findings and limits: By a 13 V-J model, ophthalmopathy was set apart from stable hyperthyroidism.

This clonotype has more than one count but fewer than ten. Its antigen is unidentified. The genes are TRBV7-9 and TRBJ1-1; D is ambiguous. The specimen was blood. The receptor's source is a man aged 40-49 years with Graves' ophthalmopathy. The CDR3 DNA follows: TGTGCCAGCAGCGGACTGGGCAGTACCGCTTTCTTT. The encoded protein is CASSGLGSTAFF.